Listed here are 18 T cell receptor beta chains from one sample, sequenced in a study of blood T cell repertoires in COVID-19 (dated by TCRdb to between 2020 and 2021). Library method: the immunoSEQ multiplex PCR assay. The clones in this table, taken by TCRdb from immuneACCESS, are in-frame only. Not every clone is retained; where verified, under half of the shortfall comes from an unresolved V gene, and the cause of the rest is unknown. In this sample the table shows about 77,000 clones, more than 60% of which occur a single time. The ten largest clones represent around 20% of the sample. The sequencing sample was made of peripheral blood. These receptors were obtained from a man in his fifties or sixties with acute or convalescent COVID-19.

The rearrangement joins TRBV6-8 to TRBJ1-3, with TRBD1 matching 10 bases. With 4 bases clipped from V and 8 bases from J, the junction kept 5 bases outside the gene matches. Looked up from germline, CDR1 is MNHGY and CDR2 is SAAAGT. The CDR3 is 14 amino acids. The CDR3 loop reads CASSSGQGVHTIYF. CDR3 coding DNA: TGTGCCAGCAGTTCCGGACAGGGGGTACACACCATATATTTT.

The rearrangement uses TRBV6-2 or TRBV6-3 and TRBJ2-3, with 15 bases matching TRBD2. From germline, CDR1 is MNHEY and CDR2 SVGEGT. This CDR3 comprises 16 residues. V was clipped by 2 bases and J by 6 bases; unmatched bases: 3. The CDR3 bases are TGTGCCAGCAGTTACGGGACTAGCGGGGGGCACGATACGCAGTATTTT. This gives the protein CASSYGTSGGHDTQYF.

This chain's CDR3 is CASSQSSNQPQHF. CDR3 bases: TGTGCCAGCAGCCAAAGCAGCAATCAGCCCCAGCATTTT. The chain has TRBV14 and TRBJ1-5; the D is unclear. The germline CDR1 and CDR2 sequences are SGHDN and FVKESK. The CDR3 sequence is 13 residues long. V lost 2 bases to trimming and J lost 1 base, with 3 bases between them.

This clone was observed a few times. CDR3: CASSRGQGDREAFF. The CDR3 DNA reads TGTGCCAGCTCTAGGGGACAGGGGGATCGTGAAGCTTTCTTT. The V and J genes are TRBV11-2 and TRBJ1-1; TRBD1 aligns across 11 bases. With 8 bases clipped from V and 7 bases from J, the junction kept 9 bases outside the gene matches. This CDR3 has 14 residues. The germline V gene has CDR1 SGHAT and CDR2 FQNNGV.

The V and J genes are TRBV4-2 and TRBJ2-2; 11 bases line up with TRBD2. This CDR3 comprises 15 residues. Germline trimming cut 0 bases from V and 15 bases from J; bases unmatched to any gene: 9. Germline V gives CDR1 LGHNA, CDR2 YNFKEQ. Here the CDR3 DNA reads TGTGCCAGCAGCCAAGATACAAGGACTAGCGGGCGGGTGTTTTTT. Amino acid sequence: CASSQDTRTSGRVFF.

This chain links TRBV9 with TRBJ1-2, with D possibly being TRBD1 (6 bases). V lost 3 bases and J lost 4, with 22 bases in between. Per germline, CDR1 SGDLS and CDR2 YYNGEE. This CDR3 spans 17 amino acids. CDR3 sequence (DNA): TGTGCCAGCAGCGCGAACGCCGGGTCAGGGGAGAGCTATGGCTACACCTTC. Translating it yields CASSANAGSGESYGYTF.

This clone occurred a few times. The chain joins TRBV7-3 to TRBJ2-2, with 9 bases identical to TRBD1. V dropped 4 bases and J dropped 0; count of bases not matched to a gene: 3. CDR3 length: 16 residues. Germline-derived CDR1 and CDR2 are SGHTA and FQGTGA. CDR3 sequence (DNA): TGTGCCAGCAGCTCGACAGGGGGGTCGAACACCGGGGAGCTGTTTTTT. The encoded protein is CASSSTGGSNTGELFF.

This sequence joins TRBV5-1 and TRBJ1-6; D ambiguous. Germline-derived CDR1 and CDR2 are SGHRS and YFSETQ. CDR3 length equals 14 residues. V lost 2 bases and J lost 8, with 11 bases in between. CDR3 sequence reads: CASSFVKRDSPLHF. CDR3 in DNA: TGCGCCAGCAGCTTCGTGAAGAGGGATTCACCCCTCCACTTT.

The chain couples TRBV6-5 to TRBJ1-4, with D perhaps matching TRBD1 (5 bases). V was pared by 6 bases and J by 5 bases, with 13 bases between. This CDR3 contains 14 residues. Germline V gene data show CDR1 as MNHEY and CDR2 as SVGAGI. The CDR3 region has the DNA TGTGCCAGCAGAGGGACTTTTTCGAATGAAAAACTGTTTTTT. This sequence encodes CASRGTFSNEKLFF.

The chain combines TRBV2 with TRBJ1-6, with no clear D. CDR3 length equals 14 residues. The germline V gene encodes CDR1 SNHLY and CDR2 FYNNEI. V lost 7 bases to trimming and J lost 7 bases, with 14 bases between them. The CDR3 DNA is TGTGCCAGCACTCGTTACAGTGGGAATTCACCCCTCCACTTT. Amino acids: CASTRYSGNSPLHF.

The V call is TRBV28, the J call TRBJ2-5, with D perhaps matching TRBD2 (5 bases). The CDR3 contains 15 residues. The V and J ends lost 1 base and 4 bases respectively, with 13 bases between them. CDR1 MDHEN and CDR2 SYDVKM come from the germline V gene. CDR3 nucleotides: TGTGCCAGCAGTTTATCCCGAGGGCCCGGAGAGACCCAGTACTTC. Translating it yields CASSLSRGPGETQYF.

The rearrangement uses TRBV18 and TRBJ2-3, with 9 bases aligning to TRBD2. The junction had 12 bases not matched to a gene; V was cut back by 3 bases and J by 2 bases. The CDR3 contains 18 residues. CDR1 is KGHSH and CDR2 is LQKENI in the germline V gene. This CDR3 is CASSPAGGPGEITDTQYF. CDR3 sequence (DNA): TGTGCCAGCTCACCCGCGGGAGGGCCGGGAGAAATCACAGATACGCAGTATTTT.

The genes are TRBV30 and TRBJ2-7, with TRBD2 identical over 8 bases. This CDR3 has 15 residues. The germline CDR1 and CDR2 sequences are GTSNPN and SVGIG (reference sequence). V was pared by 0 bases and J by 4 bases, with 8 bases of the junction left unmatched. The CDR3 DNA reads TGTGCCTGGAGTGTAGGAGTAGCGGGGCGGTACGAGCAGTACGTC. Amino acid sequence: CAWSVGVAGRYEQYV.

The chain joins TRBV28 to TRBJ1-1; no reliable D call. Germline V CDR1 and CDR2: MDHEN, SYDVKM. V was clipped by 8 bases and J by 1 base, with 5 bases between them. The CDR3 has 11 residues. The CDR3 DNA reads as TGTGCCAGCTTACAGAACACTGAAGCTTTCTTT. Amino acid sequence: CASLQNTEAFF.

The CDR3 DNA reads as TGCGCCAGCATGGAGGAGCACTATGGCTACACCTTC. Residues: CASMEEHYGYTF. The chain uses TRBV23-1 and TRBJ1-2; D remains unclear. TRBV23-1 is sorted into the ORF group, with uncertain function. Trimming took off 7 bases at V and 3 bases at J, with 9 bases between the two ends. The CDR3 is 12 residues long.

This chain uses TRBV3-1 (or the pseudogene TRBV3-2) with TRBJ2-7; 11 nucleotides align to TRBD1. From germline, CDR1 is LGHDT and CDR2 YNNKEL (reference sequence). This CDR3 spans 15 amino acids. The V and J ends lost 4 bases and 4 bases, in that order; junction bases with no gene match: 6. The chain's CDR3 is CASSRSRDRGYEQYV. The CDR3, as DNA: TGTGCCAGCAGCCGCTCCCGGGACAGGGGGTACGAGCAGTACGTC.

The rearrangement joins TRBV6-5 to TRBJ2-5; TRBD2 aligns across 7 bases. The germline CDR1 and CDR2 sequences are MNHEY and SVGAGI. V was clipped by 6 bases and J by 5 bases; unmatched bases: 6. The CDR3 extends over 13 amino acids. This CDR3 is CASSLLGGETQYF. CDR3 DNA: TGTGCCAGCAGCCTGCTCGGGGGGGAGACCCAGTACTTC.

This chain connects TRBV9 to TRBJ2-1; 8 bases agree with TRBD2. V lost 3 bases and J lost 8; bases outside the gene matches: 7. Per germline, CDR1 SGDLS and CDR2 YYNGEE. The CDR3 length is 14 residues. This chain's CDR3 is CASSALLADDEQFF. As DNA, the CDR3 is TGTGCCAGCAGCGCCCTACTAGCGGACGATGAGCAGTTCTTC.